This T cell receptor (beta chain) was found in a study of blood T cell repertoires in COVID-19. Across the study: Nucleic acid was either cDNA or gDNA, and it came from T cells, B-cell-depleted T cells, or PBMCs.

Clones were sequenced by immunoSEQ multiplex PCR, and TCRdb holds only the in-frame ones, with some missing. The sample has under 200,000 clones; around 80% are singletons. This clone is a singleton in its sample. The sequenced sample consisted of peripheral blood. This receptor was identified in a woman in her sixties or seventies who had recovered from COVID-19.

The CDR3 coding sequence is TGTGCCAGCAGCCCGGAGGTGGGGAGGGGCGAAGCTTTCTTT. Its translation is CASSPEVGRGEAFF. The V gene is TRBV5-4, the J gene TRBJ1-1, with a weak D call TRBD1 (5 bases). The CDR3 loop spans 14 amino acids. CDR1 and CDR2 from the germline V gene are SGHNT and YYREEE (reference sequence). Trimming cost V 4 bases and J 8 bases, with 18 bases left between them.